The source of this T cell receptor (beta chain) is a study of cytomegalovirus exposure and HLA in healthy donors. Study-level findings and limits: The majority of TCR sequences were rare, yet some public TCRs appeared in many donors. By a later analysis, the bulk of CMV-associated TCR beta chains appeared HLA-restricted.

Points on this clone: Its antigen is still unknown.

Healthy people donating bone marrow made up the donors. Trimming took off 5 bases at V and 6 bases at J, with 8 bases between the two ends. Germline lookup yields CDR1 SNHLY and CDR2 FYNNEI. The CDR3 length is 11 residues. In the PCR, 60 Vbeta and 13 Jbeta primers were used. The data were produced by immunoSEQ multiplex PCR, yet TCRdb's version contains in-frame clones alone and is incomplete. The data hold approximately 180,000 clones, with around four fifths observed a single time. The sequencing input was PBMCs. The TCR comes from a woman in her forties in good health and CMV-seronegative. The chain couples TRBV2 to TRBJ2-7, with D unresolved. In nucleotides, the CDR3 is TGTGCCAGCAGTTACGGAGCCGAGCAGTACTTC. This codes for CASSYGAEQYF.